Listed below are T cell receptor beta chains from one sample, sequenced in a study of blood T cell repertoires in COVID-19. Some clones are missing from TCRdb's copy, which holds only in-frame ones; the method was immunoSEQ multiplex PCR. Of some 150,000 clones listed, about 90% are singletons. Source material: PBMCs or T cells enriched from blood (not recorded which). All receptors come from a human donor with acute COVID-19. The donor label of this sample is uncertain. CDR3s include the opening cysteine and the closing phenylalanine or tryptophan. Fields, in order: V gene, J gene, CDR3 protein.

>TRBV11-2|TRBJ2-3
CASSLSGEEDTQYF
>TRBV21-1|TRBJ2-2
CASSPQGGDTNTGELFF
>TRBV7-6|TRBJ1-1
CASSSETGTEAFF
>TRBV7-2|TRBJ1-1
CASTPWGTGTNTEAFF
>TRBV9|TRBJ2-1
CASSPNSGGSKQFF
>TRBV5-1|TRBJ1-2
CASRPYTDRVGNYGYTF
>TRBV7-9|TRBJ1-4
CASSLDRANEKLFF
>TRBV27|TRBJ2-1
CASRREPYNEQFF
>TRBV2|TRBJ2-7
CASTLRTGINEQYF
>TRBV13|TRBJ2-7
CASSLSGLSGGEQYF
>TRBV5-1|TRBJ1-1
CASSSTEFEAFF
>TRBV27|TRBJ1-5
CASSFSIGSNQPQHF
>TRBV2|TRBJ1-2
CASMRQGIHGYTF
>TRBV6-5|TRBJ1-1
CASSFQAANTEAFF